These 13 T cell receptor beta chains came from one sample sequenced in a study of T cell repertoires in cytomegalovirus infection. Each CDR3 protein is one row after TCRdb ran MiXCR on the reads. The sample shows fewer than 550,000 distinct CDR3 sequences, around 11% of them seen only once. The sample was PBMCs. These receptors were taken from a human donor in good health (CMV status not recorded). Some clones in this sample may be carry-over from other donors' samples.

This clonotype has a count of ten or more. The CDR3, as DNA: TGTGCCAGCAGCCAACAGGGGGCGTACGCTGAAGCTTTCTTT. This sequence encodes CASSQQGAYAEAFF. The rearrangement links TRBV11-2 to TRBJ1-1; 9 bases agree with TRBD1. CDR1 and CDR2 (germline): SGHAT, FQNNGV. This CDR3 is built from 14 residues. The V and J ends lost 5 bases and 6 bases, in that order; junction bases with no gene match: 7.

V is TRBV12-3 or TRBV12-4 and J is TRBJ2-2; D uncertain. The CDR3 extends over 14 amino acids. V was cut by 6 bases and J by 8 bases, with 16 bases left in between. This chain's CDR3 is CASRVTDLTGELFF. The CDR3 nucleotides are TGTGCCAGCAGGGTTACCGACTTGACGGGGGAGCTGTTTTTT.

The rearrangement uses TRBV11-1 and TRBJ2-5, with TRBD1 as a possible D gene (5 bases). Looked up from germline, CDR1 is SGHAT and CDR2 is FQDESV (reference sequence). The CDR3 is 17 residues long. V lost 1 base, J lost 3 bases, and 18 bases lay in between. CDR3 coding DNA: TGTGCCAGCAGCTTAGGCACCTGGTACAGGCTGGAAGAGACCCAGTACTTC. It is translated as CASSLGTWYRLEETQYF.

This clonotype came up a few times. The V call is TRBV20-1, the J call TRBJ2-7; 7 bases fit TRBD2. Losses at the gene ends were 3 bases for V and 0 bases for J; bases not matched to a gene: 5. The CDR3 totals 14 residues. Germline V lookup: CDR1 DFQATT, CDR2 SNEGSKA (reference sequence). CDR3 nucleotides: TGCAGTGCTAGGATACAGCGGGGCTCCTACGAGCAGTACTTC. Amino acid sequence: CSARIQRGSYEQYF.

This clonotype was found many times. The chain employs TRBV20-1 and TRBJ1-1; weak D call: TRBD1 (5 bases). The germline V gene encodes CDR1 DFQATT and CDR2 SNEGSKA (reference sequence). The germline V and J ends were trimmed by 0 bases and 1 base, with 12 bases remaining between them. The CDR3 sequence is 15 residues long. Written as DNA, the CDR3 is TGCAGTGCTAGAGATGGGGGTTTTGGGAACACTGAAGCTTTCTTT. This sequence encodes CSARDGGFGNTEAFF.

This clonotype has ten or more counts. V usage is TRBV20-1 and J usage is TRBJ1-3; D is undetermined. The length of the CDR3 is 13 residues. Germline lookup yields CDR1 DFQATT and CDR2 SNEGSKA (reference sequence). The V and J ends lost 3 bases and 0 bases respectively, with 6 bases between them. CDR3 protein: CSASTASGNTIYF. The CDR3, as DNA: TGCAGTGCTAGTACGGCCTCTGGAAACACCATATATTTT.

This clonotype was recorded many times. V is TRBV6-5 and J is TRBJ1-1, with 7 bases matching TRBD1. The CDR3 length is 15 residues. The V and J ends lost 0 bases and 3 bases, in that order; junction bases with no gene match: 4. Germline V gives CDR1 MNHEY, CDR2 SVGAGI. The CDR3 here is CASSYSKGADTEAFF. CDR3 bases: TGTGCCAGCAGTTACTCGAAGGGGGCCGACACTGAAGCTTTCTTT.

Ten or more counts support this clonotype. The genes are TRBV12-3 or TRBV12-4 and TRBJ2-7; 7 bases align to TRBD1. The trim removed 5 bases at V and 0 bases at J, leaving 7 bases unmatched. This CDR3 is 15 amino acids long. The CDR3 nucleotides are TGTGCCAGCAGTGACAGGGTCGCGAACTCCTACGAGCAGTACTTC. Translating gives CASSDRVANSYEQYF.

This sequence joins TRBV2 and TRBJ2-5, with 12 positions matching TRBD2. Germline V gene data show CDR1 as SNHLY and CDR2 as FYNNEI. The CDR3 totals 14 residues. The V gene end was trimmed by 4 bases and the J gene end by 5 bases; junction bases not matched to a gene: 2. This CDR3 is CASSGGTSGETQYF. Here the CDR3 DNA reads TGTGCCAGCAGTGGAGGGACTAGCGGGGAGACCCAGTACTTC.

This clonotype showed up just once. The chain combines TRBV14 with TRBJ2-5; 7 bases align to TRBD1. Trimming removed 4 bases from V and 3 bases from J; junction bases left unmatched: 11. Germline V gene lookup returns CDR1 SGHDN and CDR2 FVKESK. This CDR3 has 16 residues. DNA of the CDR3: TGTGCCAGCAGCCTCCATCCTGGACAGGCCGAAGAGACCCAGTACTTC. It translates to CASSLHPGQAEETQYF. Variable domain in full (rest from reference TRBV14 and TRBJ2-5): EAGVTQFPSHSVIEKGQTVTLRCDPISGHDNLYWYRRVMGKEIKFLLHFVKESKQDESGMPNNRFLAERTGGTYSTLKVQPAELEDSGVYFCASSLHPGQAEETQYFGPGTRLLVL.

This clonotype was recorded at least ten times. This chain links TRBV12-3 or TRBV12-4 with TRBJ2-7; no clear D gene. V was clipped by 0 bases and J by 7 bases, with 4 bases between them. The CDR3 contains 11 residues. The DNA of the CDR3 is TGTGCCAGCAGTTTAGCAGGGGAGCAGTACTTC. Protein sequence: CASSLAGEQYF.

This clonotype has a count of ten or more. The chain recombines TRBV18 with TRBJ2-5; D is ambiguous. CDR3 length: 14 amino acids. The V end was cut by 2 bases, the J end by 2 bases, with 9 bases between. CDR1 KGHSH and CDR2 LQKENI come from the germline V gene. The CDR3 region is CASSPGTEQETQYF. For the CDR3, the DNA is TGTGCCAGCTCACCAGGAACAGAACAAGAGACCCAGTACTTC.

Ten or more counts support this clonotype. The genes are TRBV28 and TRBJ2-7, with 7 bases fitting TRBD1. With V trimmed by 4 bases and J by 2 bases, 5 bases remained unmatched. The germline gives CDR1 MDHEN, CDR2 SYDVKM. The CDR3 extends over 14 amino acids. The CDR3 loop reads CASSSPGQTYEQYF. The CDR3 DNA sequence: TGTGCCAGCAGTTCACCGGGACAGACCTACGAGCAGTACTTC. Filled out from reference TRBV28 and TRBJ2-7, the complete variable domain reads DVKVTQSSRYLVKRTGEKVFLECVQDMDHENMFWYRQDPGLGLRLIYFSYDVKMKEKGDIPEGYSVSREKKERFSLILESASTNQTSMYLCASSSPGQTYEQYFGPGTRLTVT.